Listed below are T cell receptor beta chains from one sample, sequenced in a study of cytomegalovirus exposure and HLA in healthy donors. This table comes from immunoSEQ multiplex PCR, and its TCRdb copy is limited to in-frame clones, with some not included. Here the sample spans around 78,000 clones, around three quarters being singletons. Sequencing was carried out using PBMCs. The receptors were sampled from a male donor in good health and CMV-seronegative. CDR3s include the opening cysteine and the closing phenylalanine or tryptophan. D genes are given only for firm matches. Rows give clone size only sometimes, using once, few, many, or a class for an expanded clone.

NA	TRBV5-1	TRBJ2-3	few	TGCGCCAGCAGCTTGTTAACGGGGAACACAGATACGCAGTATTTT	CASSLLTGNTDTQYF
NA	TRBV11-2	TRBJ2-3	once	TGTGCCAGCAGCTTCAGGGGCCCCACAGATACGCAGTATTTT	CASSFRGPTDTQYF
NA	TRBV11-2	TRBJ1-1	NA	TGTGCCAGCAGCTTAGATAGTGTGAACACTGAAGCTTTCTTT	CASSLDSVNTEAFF
NA	TRBV29-1	TRBJ1-2	NA	TGCAGCGTAGAACCGACAGGAAACTATGGCTACACCTTC	CSVEPTGNYGYTF
TRBD1	TRBV7-2	TRBJ1-2	NA	TGTGCCAGCAGCTTATGGGACAGGGGGCCCGACTACACCTTC	CASSLWDRGPDYTF
TRBD1	TRBV28	TRBJ1-3	NA	TGTGCCAGCAATCCTCACCGGGACAGGGGGCGCGTATCTGGAAACACCATATATTTT	CASNPHRDRGRVSGNTIYF
TRBD2	TRBV5-1	TRBJ2-5	NA	TGCGCCAGCAGCCAAACTAGCGCCAAAGAGACCCAGTACTTC	CASSQTSAKETQYF
TRBD2	TRBV10-2	TRBJ2-7	NA	TGCGCCAGCAGTGGGGGACTAGCGGGACCAAGCTCCTACGAGCAGTACTTC	CASSGGLAGPSSYEQYF
NA	TRBV7-2	TRBJ2-5	NA	TGTGCCAGCAGCACAAGGTACGGAGAGCGGACCCAGTACTTC	CASSTRYGERTQYF
TRBD1	TRBV27	TRBJ2-5	NA	TGTGCCAGCCGAAAGGGCCTGGACAGGGGACGGCAAGAGACCCAGTACTTC	CASRKGLDRGRQETQYF
NA	TRBV5-1	TRBJ2-1	NA	TGCGCCAGCAGCCTTGACTTAACAGGGGACTGGTATGAGCAGTTCTTC	CASSLDLTGDWYEQFF
TRBD2	TRBV4-1	TRBJ2-1	NA	TGCGCCAGCAGCCCCCCGCTAGCGGCCGCCTACAATGAGCAGTTCTTC	CASSPPLAAAYNEQFF
NA	TRBV7-2	TRBJ1-5	NA	TGTGCCAGCAGCTTAGGTCGACAAAACAATCAGCCCCAGCATTTT	CASSLGRQNNQPQHF
NA	TRBV5-1	TRBJ2-1	once	TGCGCCAGCAGTGTAAGCGGTGGTAGCAATGAGCAGTTCTTC	CASSVSGGSNEQFF
TRBD1	TRBV10-3	TRBJ2-1	NA	TGTGCCATCAAGAGGACAGGCACCTACAATGAGCAGTTCTTC	CAIKRTGTYNEQFF
TRBD1	TRBV2	TRBJ2-5	NA	TGTGCCAGCAGGGGACAGGGGCCTGGAAAGACCCAGTACTTC	CASRGQGPGKTQYF
NA	TRBV7-9	TRBJ2-5	NA	TGTGCCAGCAGCTTAGGGCAAGGACTACTCCAAGAGACCCAGTACTTC	CASSLGQGLLQETQYF
NA	TRBV19	TRBJ1-5	few	TGTGCCAGTAGGCGTGGACAGAGCCTGAATCAGCCCCAGCATTTT	CASRRGQSLNQPQHF
NA	TRBV28	TRBJ1-5	NA	TGTGCCAGCAGCTCCGGACAGCTGAATCAGCCCCAGCATTTT	CASSSGQLNQPQHF
TRBD1	TRBV20-1	TRBJ2-1	NA	TGCAGTGCTACCCCGGGACAGGGGCAGTTCTTC	CSATPGQGQFF
TRBD2	TRBV4-1	TRBJ2-3	NA	TGCGCCAGCAGCCAAAGCCAGCGGGGGGGCCTCACAGATACGCAGTATTTT	CASSQSQRGGLTDTQYF
TRBD1	TRBV5-1	TRBJ2-1	few	TGCGCCAGCAGCTTCCCGGACAGGACCCCGGCGGTGGGCAATGAGCAGTTCTTC	CASSFPDRTPAVGNEQFF
TRBD2	TRBV29-1	TRBJ2-3	NA	TGCAGCGTTGAAGGCATCACCGGACTAGCGGCAAGCACAGATACGCAGTATTTT	CSVEGITGLAASTDTQYF
NA	TRBV30	TRBJ1-3	NA	TGTGCCTGGACCTCGGGACTCCGGGCAGTATCCGGAAACACCATATATTTT	CAWTSGLRAVSGNTIYF
NA	TRBV10-3	TRBJ2-3	once	TGTGCCATCAGCGGAGGAGATACGCAGTATTTT	CAISGGDTQYF
TRBD2	TRBV7-2	TRBJ2-5	once	TGTGCCAGCAGCTTAGCAGTTGTCACTAGCGGGGCAGGGACCCAGTACTTC	CASSLAVVTSGAGTQYF
TRBD2	TRBV5-1	TRBJ2-1	NA	TGCGCCAGCAGCGGGGGGGACTCCTACAATGAGCAGTTCTTC	CASSGGDSYNEQFF
NA	TRBV5-6	TRBJ1-2	NA	TGTGCCAGCAGCTACCAGGATTACTATGGCTACACCTTC	CASSYQDYYGYTF
NA	TRBV29-1	TRBJ2-7	NA	TGCAGCGTCGCGGGAAAGAACCACGAGCAGTACTTC	CSVAGKNHEQYF
NA	TRBV5-6	TRBJ1-4	few	TGTGCCAGCAGCTTGACAGGGCGTGAAAAACTGTTTTTT	CASSLTGREKLFF
TRBD2	TRBV6-5	TRBJ2-4	NA	TGTGCCAGCAGTTATAGCGGGAGGACCGGGGAGAACATTCAGTACTTC	CASSYSGRTGENIQYF
NA	TRBV21-1	TRBJ2-1	NA	TGTGCCAGCAGGATAACTAGCTCCTACAATGAGCAGTTCTTC	CASRITSSYNEQFF
NA	TRBV5-1	TRBJ1-1	NA	TGCGCCAGCAGCTTACAGGGTCACTTCGTGAACACTGAAGCTTTCTTT	CASSLQGHFVNTEAFF
NA	TRBV19	TRBJ1-3	few	TGTGCCAGTATTGACCCGGAGGCATCTGGAAACACCATATATTTT	CASIDPEASGNTIYF
TRBD2	TRBV29-1	TRBJ2-3	NA	TGCAGCGCCTCCTTCCTAACTAGCGGGGGGCGTGGAGATACGCAGTATTTT	CSASFLTSGGRGDTQYF
NA	TRBV19	TRBJ1-1	NA	TGTGCCAGTAGCCGAAGTAGGAACACTGAAGCTTTCTTT	CASSRSRNTEAFF
TRBD1	TRBV6-5	TRBJ1-1	NA	TGTGCCACCATCGGTTCAGGGGGCGAAGCTTTCTTT	CATIGSGGEAFF
NA	TRBV5-1	TRBJ1-6	NA	TGCGCCAGCAGCGACGGGTCGAATAATTCACCCCTCCACTTT	CASSDGSNNSPLHF
NA	TRBV9	TRBJ1-5	NA	TGTGCCAGCAGCGTAGGGAGGACAGTGGGTCAGCCCCAGCATTTT	CASSVGRTVGQPQHF
NA	TRBV2	TRBJ2-7	NA	TGTGCCAGCAGACCGGACACCCACGAGCAGTACTTC	CASRPDTHEQYF
TRBD2	TRBV7-2	TRBJ2-5	NA	TGTGCCAGCAGCTACGGGGGGGCCTTGGAGACCCAGTACTTC	CASSYGGALETQYF
TRBD1	TRBV6-5	TRBJ1-2	once	TGTGCCAGCAGTGCAGGGGGATCACATTATGGCTACCCCTTC	CASSAGGSHYGYPF
NA	TRBV2	TRBJ2-2	few	TGTGCCAGCAGTGAACAGGAAGGCAACACCGGGGAGCTGTTTTTT	CASSEQEGNTGELFF
NA	TRBV10-3	TRBJ2-5	NA	TGTGCCATCAGGGACGCGGGACCCGAGACCCAGTACTTC	CAIRDAGPETQYF
TRBD2	TRBV6-5	TRBJ2-7	NA	TGTGCCAGCAGTTACTCGTCCCGCGGGGGGGATTACGAGCAGTACTTC	CASSYSSRGGDYEQYF
NA	TRBV7-2	TRBJ2-3	NA	TGTGCCAGCAGCCTCAACTGGGGCCCAGATACGCAGTATTTT	CASSLNWGPDTQYF
TRBD2	TRBV7-8	TRBJ2-5	NA	TGTGCCAGCAGCTCTCGGGTAGCGGGGTACCAAGAGACCCAGTACTTC	CASSSRVAGYQETQYF
NA	TRBV9	TRBJ2-5	NA	TGTGCCAGCAGCGTAGAGGGGGAGACCCAGTACTTC	CASSVEGETQYF
TRBD1	TRBV7-9	TRBJ1-5	once	TGTGCCAGCAGCGACGACAGGGCTTATCAGCCCCAGCATTTT	CASSDDRAYQPQHF
NA	TRBV7-9	TRBJ2-3	NA	TGTGCCAGCAGTCCCCAACGACAGAGCACAGATACGCAGTATTTT	CASSPQRQSTDTQYF
NA	TRBV6-1	TRBJ2-1	NA	TGTGCCAGCAGTGAAAGAGGTTTCTACAATGAGCAGTTCTTC	CASSERGFYNEQFF
TRBD1	TRBV28	TRBJ1-2	NA	TGTGCCAGCATCCCCCCAGAAGGGACAGACCACTATGGCTACACCTTC	CASIPPEGTDHYGYTF
NA	TRBV5-6	TRBJ1-1	NA	TGTGCCAGCAGCTTGGTGGGGGCGTGGACTGAAGCTTTCTTT	CASSLVGAWTEAFF
NA	TRBV4-1	TRBJ1-2	NA	TGCGCCAGCAGCCAAGATGGAGGACCCCCTGCGGGCTACACCTTC	CASSQDGGPPAGYTF
NA	TRBV5-5	TRBJ2-2	NA	TGTGCCAGCAGCCCTACGAATCTAAGACAGCACACCGGGGAGCTGTTTTTT	CASSPTNLRQHTGELFF
NA	TRBV19	TRBJ1-6	NA	TGTGCCAGTAGTATGACGGCTAGCTCCTATAATTCACCCCTCCACTTT	CASSMTASSYNSPLHF
NA	TRBV5-5	TRBJ2-7	NA	TGTGCCAGCAGCTTGTGGGGCCGGATCACCAATTTCGACGAGCAGTACTTC	CASSLWGRITNFDEQYF
TRBD1	TRBV7-9	TRBJ1-1	NA	TGTGCCAGCAGACAGGGGGCGGGTGAAGCTTTCTTT	CASRQGAGEAFF
NA	TRBV7-9	TRBJ2-7	NA	TGTGCCAGCAGCTTTAGCCTTCCCGAGCAGTACTTC	CASSFSLPEQYF
NA	TRBV5-4	TRBJ2-2	once	TGTGCCAGCAGCCCACGGACAAGACAGCCGGCAAACACCGGGGAGCTGTTTTTT	CASSPRTRQPANTGELFF